The entry below describes one T cell receptor (beta chain). CDR1 is ENHRY and CDR2 is SYGVKD in the germline V gene. V was trimmed by 4 bases and J by 5 bases, leaving 11 bases between them. The CDR3 sequence is 13 residues long. The sample comes from a study of blood T cell repertoires in COVID-19. In the study's own analysis: Reference gene primer amplification gave estimated nucleated cell counts. This table comes from immunoSEQ multiplex PCR, and its TCRdb copy is limited to in-frame clones, with some not included. V and J calls plus clone size are reproduced from that table; the DNA served to infer D and trimming. In the table there are 150,000 to 200,000 clones, around 87% of which are singletons.

Specimen: peripheral blood. The chain has TRBV10-3 and TRBJ2-5; D is perhaps TRBD1 (6 bases). This receptor was taken from a man aged 45-60 years with acute or convalescent COVID-19. In nucleotides, the CDR3 is TGTGCCATCAGTGGTACAGGGACGGAGACCCAGTACTTC. Amino acid sequence: CAISGTGTETQYF.